A single sample gave rise to the 27 T cell receptor beta chains below, sequenced in a study of T cell responses to AZD1222 COVID-19 vaccine. TCRdb's copy holds only in-frame clones and misses some; the assay was immunoSEQ multiplex PCR. The sample has about 83,000 clones; approximately 83% are singletons. Here the sequenced sample was peripheral blood, taken 28 days after the second AZD1222 dose. These receptor sequences come from an adult who received the AZD1222 COVID-19 vaccine.

The chain recombines TRBV24-1 with TRBJ2-5; D perhaps matches TRBD1 (5 bases). Germline V gives CDR1 KGHDR, CDR2 SFDVKD. V dropped 4 bases and J dropped 1 base, with 15 bases sitting between them. This CDR3 has 16 residues. The CDR3 DNA follows: TGTGCCACCAGTGACGAGACAAGGGGCCTCCAAGAGACCCAGTACTTC. This gives the protein CATSDETRGLQETQYF.

This clone has a single count. The V call is TRBV5-1, the J call TRBJ2-7; D may be TRBD1 (5 bases). The CDR3 runs to 13 residues. Germline CDR1 SGHRS, CDR2 YFSETQ. The germline V and J ends were trimmed by 0 bases and 9 bases, with 13 bases remaining between them. In DNA form, the CDR3 reads TGCGCCAGCAGCTTGGCAGGGTATGGTAGGCAGTACTTC. Protein sequence: CASSLAGYGRQYF.

The rearrangement joins TRBV7-3 to TRBJ2-3, with 7 bases matching TRBD2. The CDR3 loop spans 14 amino acids. With V trimmed by 5 bases and J by 12 bases, 14 bases remained unmatched. Germline V gives CDR1 SGHTA, CDR2 FQGTGA. CDR3 sequence reads: CASSQTVGGIPQYF. The CDR3 DNA reads as TGTGCCAGCAGCCAAACGGTGGGGGGGATCCCACAGTATTTT.

This chain connects TRBV6-2 or TRBV6-3 to TRBJ1-1; maybe TRBD1 (5 bases). Trimming removed 1 base from V and 6 bases from J, with 15 bases in between. Germline values: CDR1 MNHEY, CDR2 SVGEGT. The CDR3 consists of 15 residues. CDR3 region: CASSYWAGRDAEAFF. CDR3 in DNA: TGTGCCAGCAGTTACTGGGCAGGGAGGGATGCTGAAGCTTTCTTT.

The rearrangement links TRBV19 to TRBJ2-1; TRBD2 agrees at 16 bases. The V gene end was trimmed by 6 bases and the J gene end by 8 bases; junction bases not matched to a gene: 4. Looked up from germline, CDR1 is LNHDA and CDR2 is SQIVND (reference sequence). The CDR3 sequence is 15 residues long. In DNA, the CDR3 is TGTGCCAGTAGGCCCGGGACTAGCGGGAGGGATGAGCAGTTCTTC. Encoded protein: CASRPGTSGRDEQFF.

The V call is TRBV9, the J call TRBJ2-3, with D uncertain. Between the trimmed V and J ends, which lost 3 bases and 2 bases, there was a span of 4 bases. CDR3 length: 12 residues. CDR1 and CDR2 (germline): SGDLS, YYNGEE. Written as DNA, the CDR3 is TGTGCCAGCAGCGCCTTCACAGATACGCAGTATTTT. Its translation is CASSAFTDTQYF.

The J gene is TRBJ1-5, the V gene TRBV7-2, with D possibly TRBD1 on 6 matching bases. Germline V gene sequence: CDR1 SGHTA, CDR2 FQGNSA. V was clipped by 1 base and J by 6 bases, with 13 bases between them. This CDR3 comprises 15 residues. CDR3 sequence (DNA): TGTGCCAGCAGCTTAGTTTCTGGGGGCAGTCAGCCCCAGCATTTT. Encoded protein: CASSLVSGGSQPQHF.

The chain recombines TRBV4-1 with TRBJ1-5; possible D gene TRBD1, 6 bases. There are 15 residues in the CDR3. Trimming cost V 0 bases and J 5 bases, with 11 bases left between them. Germline V gene data show CDR1 as MGHRA and CDR2 as YSYEKL. The CDR3 is CASSQEPHRDQPQHF. The DNA for the CDR3 is TGCGCCAGCAGCCAAGAGCCGCACAGGGATCAGCCCCAGCATTTT.

This clone has a single count. The rearrangement uses TRBV10-3 and TRBJ2-5, with a possible D match to TRBD2 (5 bases). V was cut by 10 bases and J by 4 bases, with 13 bases left in between. The germline V gene has CDR1 ENHRY and CDR2 SYGVKD. The CDR3 is 12 residues long. In DNA, the CDR3 is TGTGCCACCAATGGAGGAAGAGAGACCCAGTACTTC. Protein sequence: CATNGGRETQYF.

This clone was detected only a few times. The chain joins TRBV29-1 to TRBJ1-1, with TRBD1 matching over 8 bases. Looked up from germline, CDR1 is SQVTM and CDR2 is ANQGSEA. The length of the CDR3 is 13 residues. Trimming removed 2 bases from V and 6 bases from J; junction bases left unmatched: 5. The CDR3 spells CSVEREQGAEAFF. The CDR3, as DNA: TGCAGCGTTGAAAGGGAACAGGGGGCTGAAGCTTTCTTT.

The CDR3 region has the DNA TGTGCCAGCAGCCAAAACTCGAACACTGAAGCTTTCTTT. Its protein product is CASSQNSNTEAFF. The chain has TRBV3-1 (or the pseudogene TRBV3-2) and TRBJ1-1; no firm D call. This CDR3 is 13 amino acids long. Per germline, CDR1 LGHDT and CDR2 YNNKEL (reference sequence). V was shortened by 2 bases and J by 1 base, with 5 bases between the two germline ends.

V and J are TRBV5-4 and TRBJ1-2; no definite D call. The germline gives CDR1 SGHNT, CDR2 YYREEE (reference sequence). This CDR3 comprises 15 residues. V was trimmed by 0 bases and J by 4 bases, leaving 13 bases between them. CDR3 sequence (DNA): TGTGCCAGCAGCTTGGTAGCAGGAAACCTCTATGGCTACACCTTC. Translating it yields CASSLVAGNLYGYTF.

The chain recombines TRBV28 with TRBJ2-7; D ambiguous. The V end lost 2 bases, the J end lost 4 bases, and 12 bases lay between the germline ends. The CDR3 has 14 residues. In germline, CDR1 is MDHEN, CDR2 SYDVKM. This CDR3 is CASSLRWLRYEQYF. Written as DNA, the CDR3 is TGTGCCAGCAGTTTACGGTGGTTAAGGTACGAGCAGTACTTC.

The V call is TRBV28, the J call TRBJ1-2; tentative D call: TRBD1 (6 bases). This CDR3 comprises 16 residues. CDR1 is MDHEN, CDR2 SYDVKM, per germline. V lost 6 bases and J lost 0, with 17 bases in between. For the CDR3, the DNA is TGTGCCAGCAGAAGGGGGGCGGGGTACTCTAACTATGGCTACACCTTC. This sequence encodes CASRRGAGYSNYGYTF.

The chain is built from TRBV28 and TRBJ1-1; 10 nucleotides agree with TRBD1. The CDR3 is 14 residues long. Trimming removed 6 bases from V and 5 bases from J; junction bases left unmatched: 6. CDR1 is MDHEN, CDR2 SYDVKM, per germline. CDR3 region: CASRADRGWTEAFF. As DNA, the CDR3 is TGTGCCAGCAGGGCGGACAGGGGGTGGACTGAAGCTTTCTTT.

This chain uses TRBV27 with TRBJ1-4, with D hard to call. The CDR3 has 15 amino acids. Germline-derived CDR1 and CDR2 are MNHEY and SMNVEV (reference sequence). The V end lost 0 bases, the J end lost 2 bases, and 7 bases lay between the germline ends. The CDR3 is CASSLSPGTNEKLFF. The CDR3, as DNA: TGTGCCAGCAGTTTATCGCCCGGGACTAATGAAAAACTGTTTTTT. Supplemented by reference TRBV27 and TRBJ1-4, the full variable domain reads EAQVTQNPRYLITVTGKKLTVTCSQNMNHEYMSWYRQDPGLGLRQIYYSMNVEVTDKGDVPEGYKVSRKEKRNFPLILESPSPNQTSLYFCASSLSPGTNEKLFFGSGTQLSVL.

This clone was seen a few times. This chain uses TRBV29-1 with TRBJ2-7; D is possibly TRBD1 (5 bases). Looked up from germline, CDR1 is SQVTM and CDR2 is ANQGSEA. The CDR3 totals 15 residues. V lost 0 bases, J lost 1 base, and 13 bases lay in between. In DNA form, the CDR3 reads TGCAGCGTTGAAGATCACAGGACCGAGTCCTACGAGCAGTACTTC. Translated: CSVEDHRTESYEQYF.

The chain has TRBV5-1 and TRBJ1-2, with TRBD1 identical over 9 bases. Germline lookup yields CDR1 SGHRS and CDR2 YFSETQ. There are 13 residues in the CDR3. V was pared by 4 bases and J by 3 bases, with 1 base of the junction left unmatched. CDR3 bases: TGCGCCAGCAGCCGGACAGGGGACTATGGCTACACCTTC. Its translation is CASSRTGDYGYTF.

This clone was detected only once. The V and J genes are TRBV2 and TRBJ2-7, with 8 positions matching TRBD2. With V trimmed by 4 bases and J by 0 bases, 5 bases remained unmatched. From germline, CDR1 is SNHLY and CDR2 FYNNEI. CDR3 length: 15 residues. CDR3 region: CASSGAGGNSYEQYF. The CDR3 bases are TGTGCCAGCAGTGGCGCGGGGGGAAACTCCTACGAGCAGTACTTC.

V usage is TRBV3-1 (or the pseudogene TRBV3-2) and J usage is TRBJ1-5; the match to TRBD1 covers 9 bases. There are 16 residues in the CDR3. V lost 1 base, J lost 5 bases, and 6 bases stayed unmatched. Germline V gives CDR1 LGHDT, CDR2 YNNKEL (reference sequence). CDR3 DNA sequence: TGTGCCAGCAGCCAAGTAGGGACAGGGACCGATCAGCCCCAGCATTTT. Protein product: CASSQVGTGTDQPQHF.

The gene calls are TRBV2 and TRBJ2-1, with 14 positions matching TRBD2. V shed 7 bases and J 12 bases; nucleotides not matched to a gene: 8. CDR1 is SNHLY, CDR2 FYNNEI, per germline. This CDR3 comprises 14 residues. CDR3 DNA: TGTGCCAGCACCCCGGGACTAGCGGGGGAACGGCAGTTCTTC. Protein: CASTPGLAGERQFF.

The rearrangement joins TRBV7-3 to TRBJ1-1; D not certain. Germline V CDR1 and CDR2: SGHTA, FQGTGA. V was shortened by 4 bases and J by 7 bases, with 16 bases between the two germline ends. This CDR3 has 14 residues. Written as DNA, the CDR3 is TGTGCCAGCAGCTCTTCGGGGAATCAGTTTGAAGCTTTCTTT. This codes for CASSSSGNQFEAFF.

The chain combines TRBV5-1 with TRBJ2-7, with 7 bases that match TRBD2. Unmatched junction bases numbered 8, after V lost 4 bases and J lost 4 bases. Looked up from germline, CDR1 is SGHRS and CDR2 is YFSETQ. The CDR3 runs to 14 residues. The DNA for the CDR3 is TGCGCCAGCAGCCCCAAGCGGGATCTTTACGAGCAGTACTTC. Translation: CASSPKRDLYEQYF.

This chain connects TRBV3-1 (or the pseudogene TRBV3-2) to TRBJ2-7; TRBD1 aligns across 10 bases. Germline V CDR1 and CDR2: LGHDT, YNNKEL (reference sequence). CDR3 length: 17 residues. Trimming cost V 3 bases and J 5 bases; bases outside gene matches: 13. The CDR3 DNA follows: TGTGCCAGCAGCCACGAGACAAAGGGACAGGGGCCCAACGAGCAGTACTTC. This codes for CASSHETKGQGPNEQYF.

The table lists this clone with a count of one. The chain has TRBV6-4 and TRBJ1-3; D unclear. CDR1 is MRHNA, CDR2 SNTAGT, per germline. This CDR3 comprises 15 residues. With 4 bases removed from V and 2 bases from J, the gap between germline ends came to 12 bases. As DNA, the CDR3 is TGTGCCAGCAGTGTCGGCCCCGGGCCTGGAAACACCATATATTTT. Amino acid sequence: CASSVGPGPGNTIYF.

The genes are TRBV3-1 (or the pseudogene TRBV3-2) and TRBJ1-6, with D hard to call. This CDR3 comprises 15 residues. The germline V and J ends were trimmed by 1 base and 6 bases, with 10 bases remaining between them. CDR1 and CDR2 from the germline V gene are LGHDT and YNNKEL (reference sequence). CDR3 nucleotide sequence: TGTGCCAGCAGCCAAGTGGCAGGCTCTAATTCACCCCTCCACTTT. Translated, it gives CASSQVAGSNSPLHF.

The genes are TRBV6-4 and TRBJ1-1; 7 nucleotides agree with TRBD1. Trimming at V came to 9 bases and at J to 5 bases, leaving 15 bases not matched to a gene. The CDR3 spans 15 residues. Germline CDR1 and CDR2: MRHNA and SNTAGT. Here the CDR3 DNA reads TGTGCCAGGCTGGGACAGCCCAATTTGGGGACTGAAGCTTTCTTT. Amino acids: CARLGQPNLGTEAFF.